This is a list of T cell receptor beta chains from one sample in a study of blood T cell repertoires in COVID-19. Libraries were prepared by immunoSEQ multiplex PCR; TCRdb keeps only in-frame clonotypes and omits some of them. The sample gives about 100,000 clones, less than 80% of which show up once; roughly 20% is in the top ten. The source material was peripheral blood. The receptors derive from a man between 65 and 79 years old with active or convalescent COVID-19. Each CDR3 is given without its conserved first and last residue.

>TRBJ1-1|TRBV7-9
ASSFQGAGTEAF
>TRBJ1-1|TRBV5-1
ASSSNPPDTEAF
>TRBJ2-1|TRBV4-1
ASSRERGGSYNEQF
>TRBJ1-5|TRBV6-5
ASRPTGNSNQPQH
>TRBJ1-6|TRBV3-1/TRBV3-2
ASSQDPGVDNSPLH
>TRBJ1-5|TRBV9
ASSVGQGGNQPQH
>TRBJ2-7|TRBV5-1
ASNIGVEQY
>TRBJ2-1|TRBV7-2
ASSPGLAGNNEQF
>TRBJ1-2|TRBV14
ASSQRLQVPGGGYT
>TRBJ1-3|TRBV18
ASSPREAGNTIY
>TRBJ1-1|TRBV7-6
ASSLVDSNTEAF
>TRBJ1-2|TRBV2
ASGDPSANYGYT
>TRBJ2-7|TRBV5-1
ASSRTLQTSGGNEQY
>TRBJ2-2|TRBV30
AWRFYGGGFTGELF
>TRBJ2-5|TRBV5-1
ASNLAGGYQETQY
>TRBJ1-1|TRBV7-9
ASSLEGENTEAF
>TRBJ2-1|TRBV7-2
ASSSSRERGYNEQF
>TRBJ1-1|TRBV12-3/TRBV12-4
ASSLPGITEAF
>TRBJ1-2|TRBV27
ASSGTGNYGYT
>TRBJ2-7|TRBV6-5
ASSYSREYDEQY
>TRBJ2-7|TRBV4-2
ASSQEWVAGGRPYEQY